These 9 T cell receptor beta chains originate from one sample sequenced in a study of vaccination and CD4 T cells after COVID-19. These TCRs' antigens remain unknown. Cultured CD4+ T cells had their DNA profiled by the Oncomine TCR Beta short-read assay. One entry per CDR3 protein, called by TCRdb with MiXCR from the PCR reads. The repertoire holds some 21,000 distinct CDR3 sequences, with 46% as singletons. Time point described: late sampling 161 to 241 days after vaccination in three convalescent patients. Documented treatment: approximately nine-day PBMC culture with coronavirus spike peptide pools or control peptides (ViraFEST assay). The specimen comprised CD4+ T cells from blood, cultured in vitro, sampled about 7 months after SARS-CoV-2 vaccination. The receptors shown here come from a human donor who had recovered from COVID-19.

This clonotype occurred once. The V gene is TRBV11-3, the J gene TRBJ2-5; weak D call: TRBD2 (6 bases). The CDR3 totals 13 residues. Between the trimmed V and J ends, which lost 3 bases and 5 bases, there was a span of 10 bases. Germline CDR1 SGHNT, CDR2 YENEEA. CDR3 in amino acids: CASSFRGGETQYF. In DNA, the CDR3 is TGTGCCAGCAGCTTTCGCGGAGGGGAGACCCAGTACTTC.

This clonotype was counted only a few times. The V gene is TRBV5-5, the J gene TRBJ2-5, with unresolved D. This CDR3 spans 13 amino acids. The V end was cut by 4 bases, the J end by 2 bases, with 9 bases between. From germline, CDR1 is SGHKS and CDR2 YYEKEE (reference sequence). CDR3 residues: CASSPRGQETQYF. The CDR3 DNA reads TGTGCCAGCAGCCCCCGCGGTCAAGAGACCCAGTACTTC.

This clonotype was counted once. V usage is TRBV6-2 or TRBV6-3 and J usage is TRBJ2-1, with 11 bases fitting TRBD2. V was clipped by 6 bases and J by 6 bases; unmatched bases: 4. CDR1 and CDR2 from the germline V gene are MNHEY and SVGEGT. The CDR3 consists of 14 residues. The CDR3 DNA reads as TGTGCCAGCAGACTAGCGGGGGAACCCAATGAGCAGTTCTTC. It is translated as CASRLAGEPNEQFF.

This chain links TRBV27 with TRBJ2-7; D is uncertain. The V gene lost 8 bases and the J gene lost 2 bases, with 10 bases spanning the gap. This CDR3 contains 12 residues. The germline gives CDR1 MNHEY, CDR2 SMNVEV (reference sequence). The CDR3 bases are TGTGCCAGCTGGGCTACTCCCTACGAGCAGTACTTC. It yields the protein CASWATPYEQYF.

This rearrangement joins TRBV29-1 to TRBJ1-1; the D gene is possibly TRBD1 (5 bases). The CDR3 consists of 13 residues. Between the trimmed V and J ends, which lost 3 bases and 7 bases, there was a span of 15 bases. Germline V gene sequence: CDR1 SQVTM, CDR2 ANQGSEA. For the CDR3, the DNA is TGCAGCGTTGATGGGACTCTGGGGATTGAAGCTTTCTTT. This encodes CSVDGTLGIEAFF.

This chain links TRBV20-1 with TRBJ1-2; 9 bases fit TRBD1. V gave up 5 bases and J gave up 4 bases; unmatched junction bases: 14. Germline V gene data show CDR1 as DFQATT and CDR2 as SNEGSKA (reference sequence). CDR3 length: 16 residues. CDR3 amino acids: CSALTGGRGPAYGYTF. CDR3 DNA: TGCAGTGCTCTGACAGGGGGTCGGGGACCCGCCTATGGCTACACCTTC.

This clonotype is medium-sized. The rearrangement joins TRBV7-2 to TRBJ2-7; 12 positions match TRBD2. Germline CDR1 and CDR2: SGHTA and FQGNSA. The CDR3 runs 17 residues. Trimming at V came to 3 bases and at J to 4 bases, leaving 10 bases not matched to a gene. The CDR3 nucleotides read TGTGCCAGCAGCTTTATAAGCGCCGGGACTAGCGGGTACGAGCAGTACTTC. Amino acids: CASSFISAGTSGYEQYF.

CDR3 protein: CASSLGDRGRGGYTF. The DNA for the CDR3 is TGTGCCAGCAGCTTAGGGGACAGGGGGCGTGGTGGCTACACCTTC. The V and J genes are TRBV7-8 and TRBJ1-2; 12 bases are shared with TRBD1. Losses at the gene ends were 1 base for V and 7 bases for J; bases not matched to a gene: 4. Germline CDR1 SGHVS, CDR2 FQNEAQ. This CDR3 region has 15 residues.

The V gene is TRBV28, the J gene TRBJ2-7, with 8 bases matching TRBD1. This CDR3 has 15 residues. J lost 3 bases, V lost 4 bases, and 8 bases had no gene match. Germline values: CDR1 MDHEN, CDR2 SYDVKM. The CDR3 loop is CASSSGQGASYEQYF. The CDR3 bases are TGTGCCAGCAGTTCTGGGCAGGGGGCCAGCTACGAGCAGTACTTC.